Listed below are T cell receptor beta chains from one sample, sequenced in a study of PD-1 blockade in classical Hodgkin lymphoma. Assay used: immunoSEQ multiplex PCR; TCRdb lists only in-frame clones, some missing. The table shows approximately 89,000 clones, with over 70% occurring only once. The material was peripheral blood mononuclear cells (PBMCs), obtained at baseline. These receptors all stem from a human donor with classical Hodgkin lymphoma. CDR3s include the opening cysteine and the closing phenylalanine or tryptophan. The order of the fields is clone size, V gene, D gene, J gene, CDR3 DNA, CDR3 protein. A D gene is named only where the DNA matches it firmly. Size values are once, few and many counts, or a class for expanded clones, and some rows have none.

clone size: .
V gene: TRBV28
D gene: TRBD1
J gene: TRBJ1-2
CDR3 DNA: TGTGCCAGCAGTTCAGCGACAGGGCCGTATGGCTACACCTTC
CDR3 protein: CASSSATGPYGYTF

clone size: .
V gene: TRBV5-1
D gene: TRBD1
J gene: TRBJ1-4
CDR3 DNA: TGCGCCAGCAGCCGGGACAGGGGGAATGAAAAACTGTTTTTT
CDR3 protein: CASSRDRGNEKLFF

clone size: .
V gene: TRBV28
D gene: .
J gene: TRBJ1-2
CDR3 DNA: TGTGCCAGCAATAGCATCCTTTTTAACTATGGCTACACCTTC
CDR3 protein: CASNSILFNYGYTF

clone size: once
V gene: TRBV10-1
D gene: .
J gene: TRBJ2-7
CDR3 DNA: TGCGCCAGCAGTGAGTATGGGGGGACCTACGAGCAGTACTTC
CDR3 protein: CASSEYGGTYEQYF

clone size: .
V gene: TRBV4-1
D gene: TRBD2
J gene: TRBJ2-3
CDR3 DNA: TGCGCCAGCAGCCAAGGAGGACTAGCGGGAGTAAGGACAGATACGCAGTATTTT
CDR3 protein: CASSQGGLAGVRTDTQYF

clone size: .
V gene: TRBV10-3
D gene: .
J gene: TRBJ1-4
CDR3 DNA: TGTGCCACTCGGAGGGAAGTCGGAGAAAAACTGTTTTTT
CDR3 protein: CATRREVGEKLFF

clone size: .
V gene: TRBV7-9
D gene: TRBD2
J gene: TRBJ2-4
CDR3 DNA: TGTGCCAGCAGCCCCCGGGGGGGGATAGCCAAAAACATTCAGTACTTC
CDR3 protein: CASSPRGGIAKNIQYF

clone size: .
V gene: TRBV5-6
D gene: .
J gene: TRBJ2-2
CDR3 DNA: TGTGCCAGCAGCTTGGTGGTAGCACCCACCGGGGAGCTGTTTTTT
CDR3 protein: CASSLVVAPTGELFF

clone size: .
V gene: TRBV7-3
D gene: .
J gene: TRBJ1-1
CDR3 DNA: TGTGCCAGCAGCTTACTGGGGGTTGACACTGAAGCTTTCTTT
CDR3 protein: CASSLLGVDTEAFF

clone size: .
V gene: TRBV13
D gene: .
J gene: TRBJ2-2
CDR3 DNA: TGTGCCAGCAGCTTCATGGTCGGGGAGCTGTTTTTT
CDR3 protein: CASSFMVGELFF

clone size: once
V gene: TRBV7-2
D gene: TRBD2
J gene: TRBJ2-3
CDR3 DNA: TGTGCCAGCAGCTCCCATCCGCCCGGGACTAGCAGTTACTCCAATACGCAGTATTTT
CDR3 protein: CASSSHPPGTSSYSNTQYF

clone size: once
V gene: TRBV7-9
D gene: .
J gene: TRBJ2-7
CDR3 DNA: TGTGCCAGCAGCTTAGGCGGGTACCCCTACGAGCAGTACTTC
CDR3 protein: CASSLGGYPYEQYF

clone size: .
V gene: TRBV10-3
D gene: TRBD2
J gene: TRBJ2-1
CDR3 DNA: TGTGCCATCAGATCGGAGCGGGAGTGGTCCTACAATGAGCAGTTCTTC
CDR3 protein: CAIRSEREWSYNEQFF

clone size: .
V gene: TRBV2
D gene: .
J gene: TRBJ2-5
CDR3 DNA: TGTGCCAGCAGTGACCGAGATAGGGTCCAAGAGACCCAGTACTTC
CDR3 protein: CASSDRDRVQETQYF

clone size: .
V gene: TRBV19
D gene: .
J gene: TRBJ1-3
CDR3 DNA: TGTGCCAGTAGTAAAAACCGAAACTCTGGAAACACCATATATTTT
CDR3 protein: CASSKNRNSGNTIYF

clone size: .
V gene: TRBV5-6
D gene: TRBD2
J gene: TRBJ2-1
CDR3 DNA: TGTGCCAGCAGCTTGGTGGGTAGCGGGACCAGAGAGCAGTTCTTC
CDR3 protein: CASSLVGSGTREQFF

clone size: .
V gene: TRBV28
D gene: .
J gene: TRBJ2-1
CDR3 DNA: TGTGCCAGCAGTCGGTGGGGTAATGAGCAGTTCTTC
CDR3 protein: CASSRWGNEQFF

clone size: .
V gene: TRBV5-1
D gene: TRBD1
J gene: TRBJ2-7
CDR3 DNA: TGCGCCAGCAGCTTGGGGCCAGGGGGCGAGTACGAGCAGTACTTC
CDR3 protein: CASSLGPGGEYEQYF

clone size: .
V gene: TRBV5-6
D gene: .
J gene: TRBJ2-1
CDR3 DNA: TGTGCCAGCAGCTTATATGCCCGCTACAATGAGCAGTTCTTC
CDR3 protein: CASSLYARYNEQFF

clone size: .
V gene: TRBV11-2
D gene: .
J gene: TRBJ1-4
CDR3 DNA: TGTGCCAGCAGCTTAGATGGGGTTTTGGATGAAAAACTGTTTTTT
CDR3 protein: CASSLDGVLDEKLFF

clone size: .
V gene: TRBV4-2
D gene: .
J gene: TRBJ2-2
CDR3 DNA: TGTGCCAGCAGCCAAGATCCTGAGCGGGGGGAGCTGTTTTTT
CDR3 protein: CASSQDPERGELFF

clone size: .
V gene: TRBV7-9
D gene: TRBD2
J gene: TRBJ2-3
CDR3 DNA: TGTGCCAGCAGCTTTAGCGGGAACACAGATACGCAGTATTTT
CDR3 protein: CASSFSGNTDTQYF